The 13 T cell receptor beta chains below come from one sample, sequenced in a study (dated by TCRdb to the mid-2010s). The library was produced with 5' RACE. Data came from an Illumina MiSeq. In TCRdb, the public reads were trimmed at Q25 with fastp and aligned with MiXCR, with productive beta chains retained. For every CDR3 protein sequence, its rows merge into one entry that carries the most common genes and DNA. This sample has 13,000 or so distinct CDR3 sequences in its table, and less than 25% of those were observed once. The ten largest clones add up to roughly 3.2% of the sample. The specimen sequenced was naive CD4+ T cells sorted from blood. The cell subset or site label on this specimen signifies: naive CD4+ T cells, CD4+CD45RA+CD25-. The receptors come from a female donor with breast cancer.

Remarks on this clonotype: A much larger clone sits a single nucleotide away, making a read error possible. This chain joins TRBV7-7 and TRBJ2-7, with TRBD1 as a possible D gene (7 bases). Looked up from germline, CDR1 is SSHAT and CDR2 is FNYEAQ (reference sequence). The CDR3 contains 15 residues. The CDR3 bases are TGTGCTAGCAGCCTTGGTCAGGGGGGAACCTACGAGCAGTACTTC. It is translated as CASSLGQGGTYEQYF.

This clonotype was detected a few times. This may come from a read error, since a much larger clone is one base off. J is TRBJ2-3 and V is TRBV20-1; D is perhaps TRBD2 (5 bases). CDR1 DFQATT and CDR2 SNEGSKA come from the germline V gene (reference sequence). Between the trimmed V and J ends, which lost 5 bases and 6 bases, there was a span of 12 bases. The length of the CDR3 is 12 residues. As DNA, the CDR3 is TGCAGTGCTCGCGGGCGTTCCGATACGCAGTATTTT. Translating gives CSARGRSDTQYF.

A few counts support this clonotype. A much larger clonotype is one base distant, so this may be a read error. The V and J genes are TRBV7-6 and TRBJ1-1; no definite D call. CDR3 length: 13 residues. Deletions cut 5 bases from V and 4 bases from J, with 11 bases between. Germline lookup yields CDR1 SGHVS and CDR2 FNYEAQ. This CDR3 is CASSDQGSTEAFF. The CDR3 nucleotides read TGTGCCAGCAGCGATCAAGGGAGCACTGAAGCTTTCTTT.

A word on this clonotype: Given a much more abundant clone one base away, this may be a read error. The chain recombines TRBV7-9 with TRBJ2-7; D gene uncertain. The V end lost 5 bases, the J end lost 1 base, and 9 bases lay between the germline ends. The length of the CDR3 is 13 residues. The germline V gene encodes CDR1 SEHNR and CDR2 FQNEAQ (reference sequence). CDR3 coding DNA: TGTGCCAGCAGCCCACCGCGTTCCTACGAGCAGTACTTC. Translating gives CASSPPRSYEQYF.

The V and J genes are TRBV29-1 and TRBJ2-7, with D possibly called TRBD1 or TRBD2 (5 bases each). Germline-derived CDR1 and CDR2 are SQVTM and ANQGSEA. Trimming took off 3 bases at V and 6 bases at J, with 6 bases between the two ends. The CDR3 has 10 residues. The CDR3 nucleotides are TGCAGCGTTGAGGGGGTCGAGCAGTACTTC. Encoded protein: CSVEGVEQYF.

This clonotype has at least ten counts. V usage is TRBV3-1 and J usage is TRBJ2-1, with D perhaps matching TRBD2 (6 bases). The germline V gene encodes CDR1 LGHDT and CDR2 YNNKEL (reference sequence). This CDR3 spans 12 amino acids. The V end lost 3 bases, the J end lost 10 bases, and 10 bases lay between the germline ends. CDR3 in DNA: TGTGCCAGCAGCCAGGCGGAGGGGGAGCAGTTCTTC. This translates into CASSQAEGEQFF.

This clonotype has ten or more counts. This chain's CDR3 is CASSLGQGGTDTQYF. CDR3 nucleotide sequence: TGCGCCAGCAGCTTGGGCCAGGGGGGCACAGATACGCAGTATTTT. The chain recombines TRBV5-1 with TRBJ2-3, with 7 bases that match TRBD1. This CDR3 has 15 amino acids. The germline CDR1 and CDR2 sequences are SGHRS and YFSETQ. After removal of 0 bases from V and 1 base from J, the junction contained 2 bases not matched to a gene.

Comment on this clonotype: At one end the junction does not follow the germline gene, possibly because of a read error. The chain combines TRBV12-3 or TRBV12-4 with TRBJ2-1, with 7 bases matching TRBD2. There are 17 residues in the CDR3. CDR3 nucleotide sequence: TGCGCCAGCAGTTTAGGGTCTAGCGGTTCCTCCTACAATGAGCAGTTCTTC. It encodes CASSLGSSGSSYNEQFF.

This clonotype was observed at least ten times. This rearrangement joins TRBV6-5 to TRBJ2-7; 7 nucleotides match TRBD1. Germline V CDR1 and CDR2: MNHEY, SVGAGI. This CDR3 has 15 residues. J gave up 5 bases and V 1 base, and 8 bases lay outside the gene matches. The CDR3 reads CASSYLGTGVHEQYF. For the CDR3, the DNA is TGTGCCAGCAGTTACTTGGGCACAGGGGTCCACGAGCAGTACTTC.

This clonotype was seen at least ten times. The chain is built from TRBV12-3 or TRBV12-4 and TRBJ2-7; 7 positions agree with TRBD1. The CDR3 spans 14 residues. J gave up 0 bases and V 6 bases, and 5 bases lay outside the gene matches. As DNA, the CDR3 is TGTGCCAGCAGCAGACAGGGATACTCCTACGAGCAGTACTTC. The encoded protein is CASSRQGYSYEQYF.

The chain recombines TRBV4-1 with TRBJ2-1; 8 nucleotides align to TRBD2. Germline CDR1 and CDR2: MGHRA and YSYEKL. Trimming removed 6 bases from V and 1 base from J; junction bases left unmatched: 2. The CDR3 spans 14 residues. The CDR3 DNA sequence: TGCGCCAGCAGGTCGGGAGGGTCCTACAATGAGCAGTTCTTC. Translating gives CASRSGGSYNEQFF.

This clonotype came up many times. The V gene is TRBV9, the J gene TRBJ2-6; D unclear. CDR3 size: 15 residues. V gave up 1 base and J gave up 1 base, with 6 bases separating them. The germline V gene has CDR1 SGDLS and CDR2 YYNGEE. The CDR3 nucleotides are TGTGCCAGCAGCGTATATCTGTCTGGGGCCAACGTCCTGACTTTC. Its protein is CASSVYLSGANVLTF.

This clonotype has only a few counts. Just one base apart from a much larger clone, this may be a read error. The rearrangement uses TRBV7-9 and TRBJ1-1; the D is unclear. The CDR3 has 14 amino acids. Germline V lookup: CDR1 SEHNR, CDR2 FQNEAQ (reference sequence). The V gene lost 3 bases and the J gene lost 1 base, with 9 bases spanning the gap. The CDR3 here is CASSLVTRNTEAFF. CDR3 nucleotide sequence: TGTGCCAGCAGCTTGGTGACGAGGAACACTGAAGCTTTCTTT.